The source of this T cell receptor (beta chain) is a study of radiation and T cells in renal cell carcinoma (dated by TCRdb to between 2020 and 2021). Some background on the complete study: Samples came from a clinical trial, in which primary renal cell carcinomas received 15 Gy stereotactic body radiation therapy followed by nephrectomy 4 weeks later. Across all 50 or so samples, under 5,000,000 unique CDR3 nucleotide sequences, encoding 2,658,974 unique CDR3 amino acid sequences, were identified. TCR beta sequencing covered around 50 samples in total, comprising approximately 25 tumors and about 27 peripheral blood samples.

On the study overall, not on this receptor specifically: Because no pretreatment tumor biopsies were available, whether clonotypes were present in the tumor at baseline could not be determined. Blood repertoire dynamics were not followed beyond 4 weeks after treatment. The single-armed trial design could not address effects of radiation dose or scheduling on the TCR repertoire. An increase in top tumor clonotypes in blood was observed from baseline to 2 weeks post-radiation, followed by contraction by 4 weeks, which was taken to suggest transient expansion of tumor-resident clones.

The CDR3, cysteine through phenylalanine, is 16 amino acids long. Kept here is only the CDR3 DNA, which spans 48 bases and is read in frame from base 1. The trim is 1 base for V and 8 bases for J, with a gap of 19 bases between the germline ends. CDR1 and CDR2 (SEHNR, FQNEAQ) derive from the germline V gene (reference sequence). The immunoSEQ kit was used, according to the manufacturer's recommendations, to generate TCR beta libraries from genomic DNA. To prepare the libraries, a first multiplex PCR with proprietary primers was run, followed by a second PCR that added unique barcodes, and a bead cleanup was done after each round. A kit-provided positive control reaction and a negative control reaction were included in every sample batch. The final libraries were assessed on an Agilent 4200 TapeStation D1000 ScreenTape, pooled by volume, and quantified by qPCR. Sequencing was performed on an Illumina NextSeq500 with a MidOutput 150-cycle cartridge, and 156 Read1 and 15 Index1 cycles were run with kit custom primers. The pooled library was loaded at approximately 1 pM with an approximately 20% PhiX control spike-in. The paper's processing steps were these. Vendor-processed data were analyzed in R, and a clonotype was defined as all T cells sharing the same CDR3 nucleotide sequence. For clone abundance analyses, frequencies were normalized to the 10,000 most abundant clones per sample. Public T cell clones, which averaged fewer than five per sample, were excluded before analysis. Tumor-enriched clonotypes and baseline blood-enriched clonotypes were defined as those with an abundance difference of at least 32-fold between compartments. Clonotypes expanded or contracted between blood time points were identified with a beta-binomial differential abundance model. Similarity between tumor and blood repertoires was quantified using the Baroni-Urbani and Buser coefficient, and groups were compared with two-tailed Wilcoxon tests in R. Drawn from immuneACCESS, this table holds only the in-frame rearrangements with V and J called that TCRdb kept. Clones are partly lost; checked studies trace under half to an unresolved V gene and leave the rest unexplained. From that table come the V and J calls and clone size; the DNA was used to work out D and trimming. The sample profile shows around 80,000 clones; about four fifths of them were found once. Together, the top ten hold 5.5% to 7.5% of the sample.

Read against the paper, the sample's time point label means: blood 2 weeks post-SBRT. The label giving this sample's treatment or condition can be read as: 15 Gy SBRT to primary tumor, nephrectomy 4 weeks later. Serial peripheral blood from radiation-treated patients was sampled at baseline, 2 weeks and 4 weeks after SBRT to track tumor-enriched clonotypes. Renal cell carcinoma with clear cell pathology was present in all patients. Genomic DNA for TCR sequencing was prepared using the QIAamp DNA Blood Mini Kit (Qiagen). The analyses included only samples that passed all quality control checks. Comments on this clone: This receptor's antigen is unknown. There are no base qualities to consult, and no much larger clone falls within one base.

The chain uses TRBV7-9 and TRBJ2-3; the D gene cannot be resolved beyond TRBD1 or TRBD2, each matching 5 bases. The sequenced sample was blood, obtained from a patient whose treatment included radiotherapy and nephrectomy. The clonotype comes from a man in his 60s with renal cell carcinoma. In nucleotides, the sequence is TGTGCCAGCAGCTTAGGTCTAGCCTCGGGACCGGGTACGCAGTATTTT. Its translation reads: CASSLGLASGPGTQYF.